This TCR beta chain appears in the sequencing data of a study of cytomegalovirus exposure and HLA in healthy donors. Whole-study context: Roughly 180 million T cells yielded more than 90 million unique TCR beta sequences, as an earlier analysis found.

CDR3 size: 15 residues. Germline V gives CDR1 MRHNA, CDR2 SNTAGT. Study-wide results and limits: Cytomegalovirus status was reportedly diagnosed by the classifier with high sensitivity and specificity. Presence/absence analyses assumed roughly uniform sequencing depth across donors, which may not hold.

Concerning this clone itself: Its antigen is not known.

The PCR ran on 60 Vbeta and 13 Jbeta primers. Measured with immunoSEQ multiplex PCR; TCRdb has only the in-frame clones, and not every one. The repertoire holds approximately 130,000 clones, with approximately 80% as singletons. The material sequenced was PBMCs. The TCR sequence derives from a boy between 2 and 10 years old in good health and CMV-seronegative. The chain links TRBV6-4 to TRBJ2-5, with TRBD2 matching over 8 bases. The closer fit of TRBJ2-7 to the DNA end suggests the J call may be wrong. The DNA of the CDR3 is TGTGCCAGCAGTGAGGAAGCGGGGGAGTCCTACGAGCAGTACTTC. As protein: CASSEEAGESYEQYF.